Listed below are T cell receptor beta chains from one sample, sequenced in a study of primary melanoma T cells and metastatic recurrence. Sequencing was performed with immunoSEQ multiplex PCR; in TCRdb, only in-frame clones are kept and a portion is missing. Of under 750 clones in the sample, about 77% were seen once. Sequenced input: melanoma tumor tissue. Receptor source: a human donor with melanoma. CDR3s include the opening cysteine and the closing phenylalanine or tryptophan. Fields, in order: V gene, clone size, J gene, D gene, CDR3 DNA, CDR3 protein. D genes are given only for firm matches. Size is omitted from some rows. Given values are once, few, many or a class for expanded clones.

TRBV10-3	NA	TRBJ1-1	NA	TGTGCCATCAGTGAGTCAGGAGGGATACTTGAAGCTTTCTTT	CAISESGGILEAFF
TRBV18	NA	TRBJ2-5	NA	TGTGCCAGCTCAGGGACTCTCCGGGGGACCCAGTACTTC	CASSGTLRGTQYF
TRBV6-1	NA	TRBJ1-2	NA	TGTGCCAGCAGTGAAGCGGGGGGGCGTAGGTATGGCTACACCTTC	CASSEAGGRRYGYTF
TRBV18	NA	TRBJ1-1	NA	TGTGCCAGCTCACCACAGGACGGATTGAACACTGAAGCTTTCTTT	CASSPQDGLNTEAFF
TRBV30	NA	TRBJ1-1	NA	TGTGCCTGGAGTATTATGAACACTGAAGCTTTCTTT	CAWSIMNTEAFF
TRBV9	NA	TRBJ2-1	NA	TGTGCCAGCAGTCGACTAGATGGCAATGAGCAGTTCTTC	CASSRLDGNEQFF
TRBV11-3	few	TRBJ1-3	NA	TGTGCCAGCAGCGTCCGGGACCGATACTCTGGAAACACCATATATTTT	CASSVRDRYSGNTIYF
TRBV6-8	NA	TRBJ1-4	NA	TGTGCCATTTGGGAACAGGGCCCTAATGAAAAACTGTTTTTT	CAIWEQGPNEKLFF
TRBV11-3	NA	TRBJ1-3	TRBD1	TGTGCCAGCAGCACTGGACAGGTCTCTGGAAACACCATATATTTT	CASSTGQVSGNTIYF
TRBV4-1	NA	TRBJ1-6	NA	TGCGCCAGCAGCCAAGACAGAAATAATTCACCCCTCCACTTT	CASSQDRNNSPLHF
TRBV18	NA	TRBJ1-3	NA	TGTGCCAGCTCCCGCGTGGCGCAAAGCTCTGGAAACACCATATATTTT	CASSRVAQSSGNTIYF
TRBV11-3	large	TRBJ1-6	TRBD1	TGTGCCAGCAGCTTAGGACAGGGACAATCACCCCTCCACTTT	CASSLGQGQSPLHF
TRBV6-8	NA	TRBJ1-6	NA	TGTGCCAGCAGTTCCCAATGGAGCTCCTATAATTCACCCCTCCACTTT	CASSSQWSSYNSPLHF
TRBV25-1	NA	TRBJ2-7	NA	TGTGCCAGCAGTGAATTTGGTCGGGAGCAGTACTTC	CASSEFGREQYF
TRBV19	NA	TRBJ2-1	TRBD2	TGTGCCAGTGCTAGCGGGGGGGCCCCTAATGAGCAGTTCTTC	CASASGGAPNEQFF
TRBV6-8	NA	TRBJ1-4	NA	TGTGCCAGCAGTTCCCCAAGGGGGGATGAAAAACTGTTTTTT	CASSSPRGDEKLFF
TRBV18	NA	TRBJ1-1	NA	TGTGCCAGCTCACCACAGGGAGCGAACACTGAAGCTTTCTTT	CASSPQGANTEAFF
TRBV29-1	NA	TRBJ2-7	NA	TGCAGCGTTGATGGACAGACCACCTACGAGCAGTACTTC	CSVDGQTTYEQYF
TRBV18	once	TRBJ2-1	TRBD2	TGTGCCAGCTCACCGGTAATAGCGGGGCGCGATGAGCAGTTCTTC	CASSPVIAGRDEQFF
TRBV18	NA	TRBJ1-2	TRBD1	TGTGCCAGCTCACTACTTTATCTGCTCGCGGGACAGAGTTCCGGCTACACCTTC	CASSLLYLLAGQSSGYTF
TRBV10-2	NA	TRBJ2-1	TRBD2	TGCGCCAGCAGTGTTGGTAGCGGGGGGTTCTCCTACAATGAGCAGTTCTTC	CASSVGSGGFSYNEQFF
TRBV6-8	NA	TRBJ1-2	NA	TGTGCCAGCAGTTACTCGGGGGGCTATGGCTACACCTTC	CASSYSGGYGYTF
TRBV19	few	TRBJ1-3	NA	TGTGCCAGTACCTTATCTGGAAACACCATATATTTT	CASTLSGNTIYF
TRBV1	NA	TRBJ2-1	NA	TGCGCCAGCAGCCCCATCTTGACTAGCGGGGGGTACAATGAGCAGTTCTTC	CASSPILTSGGYNEQFF
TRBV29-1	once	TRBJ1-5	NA	TGCAGCGCCCGGGGCGCCCGCGGTCAGCCCCAGCATTTT	CSARGARGQPQHF
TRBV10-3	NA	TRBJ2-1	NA	TGTGCCAGCAGAGAGGGACCTTACAATGAGCAGTTCTTC	CASREGPYNEQFF
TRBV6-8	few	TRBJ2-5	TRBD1	TGTGCCAGCAGTTACCCAGGGACAGGGGGACATGAGACCCAGTACTTC	CASSYPGTGGHETQYF
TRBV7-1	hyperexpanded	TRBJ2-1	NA	TGTGCCAGCAGCCTGGGGGATGGCAATGAGCAGTTCTTC	CASSLGDGNEQFF
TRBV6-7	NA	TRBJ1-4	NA	TGTGCCAGCAGCCGCGACAGTGCCCGGTGGAAACTGTTTTTT	CASSRDSARWKLFF
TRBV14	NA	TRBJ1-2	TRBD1	TGTGCCAGCAGCCCAGGGGGCTTCTATGGCTACACCTTC	CASSPGGFYGYTF
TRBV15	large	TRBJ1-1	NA	TGTGCCACCAGTAGGCAGCCCGAGAACACTGAAGCTTTCTTT	CATSRQPENTEAFF
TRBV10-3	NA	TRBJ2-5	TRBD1	TGTGCCATCAGTGAGACAGGGGGCCTGGAGACCCAGTACTTC	CAISETGGLETQYF
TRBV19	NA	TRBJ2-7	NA	TGTGCCAGTAGCCTCCGGGGCATCGCCTACGAGCAGTACTTC	CASSLRGIAYEQYF
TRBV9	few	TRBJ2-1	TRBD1	TGTGCCAGCAAACAACGGGACAGGGTTCCCTACAATGAGCAGTTCTTC	CASKQRDRVPYNEQFF
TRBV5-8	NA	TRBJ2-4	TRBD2	TGTGCCAGCAGCCCGCCGACTAGCGTGGTTCAGTACTTC	CASSPPTSVVQYF
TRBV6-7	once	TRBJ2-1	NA	TGTGCCAGCAGCCGGGACAAGAGATACAATGAGCAGTTCTTC	CASSRDKRYNEQFF
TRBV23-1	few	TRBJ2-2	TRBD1	TGCGCCAGCAGCACTACAGGGGGCGGGGAGCTGTTTTTT	CASSTTGGGELFF
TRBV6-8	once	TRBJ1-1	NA	TGTGCCAGCAGTTACTCGGATAGGACTAACGCTGAAGCTTTCTTT	CASSYSDRTNAEAFF
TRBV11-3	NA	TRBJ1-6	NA	TGTGCCAGCAGCCGATTGGAACGGGACAATTCACCCCTCCACTTT	CASSRLERDNSPLHF
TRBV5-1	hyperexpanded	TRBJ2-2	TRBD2	TGCGCCAGCAGCTTTAACGGGGGGTCCGGGGAGCTGTTTTTT	CASSFNGGSGELFF
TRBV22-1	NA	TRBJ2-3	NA	TGTGCCAGCACCCAGACAGGGTTTAGCACAGATACGCAGTATTTT	CASTQTGFSTDTQYF
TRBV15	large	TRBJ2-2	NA	TGTGCCACCAGCAGTGCCAAGGGGGGGCATAACACCGGGGAGCTGTTTTTT	CATSSAKGGHNTGELFF
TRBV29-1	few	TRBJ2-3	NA	TGCAGCGTCACGGGACTGCTGGCTAGCACAGATACGCAGTATTTT	CSVTGLLASTDTQYF
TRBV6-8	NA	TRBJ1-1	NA	TGTGCCAGCAGTTACTCTAACGGGGTAAATGAAGCTTTCTTT	CASSYSNGVNEAFF
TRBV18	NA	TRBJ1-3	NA	TGTGCCAGCTCACCATCAGAAGCTGGAAACACCATATATTTT	CASSPSEAGNTIYF
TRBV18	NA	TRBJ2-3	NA	TGTGCCAGCTCACCACCGCGAGGACAGCCTAGCACAGATACGCAGTATTTT	CASSPPRGQPSTDTQYF
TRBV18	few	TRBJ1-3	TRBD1	TGTGCCAGCTCAGCCGGGACAGGGGGCTCTGGAAACACCATATATTTT	CASSAGTGGSGNTIYF